Below are 15 T cell receptor beta chains sequenced from a single sample in a study of T cell responses to AZD1222 COVID-19 vaccine. Here immunoSEQ multiplex PCR was the method, and the copy in TCRdb shows in-frame clones only, minus some. The data show over 100,000 clones, around 82% seen once. Sequencing was performed on peripheral blood, taken on day 0 of AZD1222 vaccination. These receptors were obtained from an adult in good health.

This clone has just a few counts. The chain combines TRBV6-4 with TRBJ2-7; weak D call: TRBD1 (6 bases). The CDR3 loop spans 16 amino acids. Trimming removed 3 bases from V and 2 bases from J, with 17 bases in between. CDR1 and CDR2 (germline): MRHNA, SNTAGT. CDR3 residues: CASSEWTDPGTYEQYF. The DNA of the CDR3 is TGTGCCAGCAGTGAGTGGACAGATCCAGGGACCTACGAGCAGTACTTC.

The V gene is TRBV4-1, the J gene TRBJ1-5; possible D gene TRBD1, 6 bases. V lost 5 bases and J 0 bases, leaving 20 bases between the germline ends. CDR3 size: 18 residues. CDR1 MGHRA and CDR2 YSYEKL come from the germline V gene. Here the CDR3 reads CASSARRGGPNSNQPQHF. DNA of the CDR3: TGCGCCAGCAGCGCCCGCAGGGGAGGGCCCAATAGCAATCAGCCCCAGCATTTT.

The chain uses TRBV5-1 and TRBJ1-1; D may be TRBD1 (5 bases). Looked up from germline, CDR1 is SGHRS and CDR2 is YFSETQ. V was shortened by 6 bases and J by 6 bases, with 21 bases between the two germline ends. The CDR3 has 15 amino acids. CDR3 sequence reads: CASKPPGAEIPEAFF. The CDR3 coding sequence is TGCGCCAGCAAACCTCCTGGGGCAGAAATACCTGAAGCTTTCTTT.

A single count supports this clone. The chain employs TRBV6-5 and TRBJ1-1; 7 bases align to TRBD1. Trimming at V came to 2 bases and at J to 8 bases, leaving 5 bases not matched to a gene. The CDR3 spans 13 residues. CDR1 and CDR2 (germline): MNHEY, SVGAGI. CDR3 amino acids: CASSYGRGAEAFF. As DNA, the CDR3 is TGTGCCAGCAGTTACGGCAGGGGGGCCGAAGCTTTCTTT.

V and J are TRBV27 and TRBJ1-4; D not resolved. Germline lookup yields CDR1 MNHEY and CDR2 SMNVEV (reference sequence). Trimming stripped 3 bases from V and 5 bases from J, with 10 bases between. This CDR3 has 14 residues. The CDR3 DNA sequence: TGTGCCAGCAGTTTGGTGCCCGGAAATGAAAAACTGTTTTTT. Protein product: CASSLVPGNEKLFF.

The V and J genes are TRBV18 and TRBJ1-5; D gene ambiguous. V lost 3 bases and J 4 bases, leaving 13 bases between the germline ends. The CDR3 is made up of 15 amino acids. Germline V lookup: CDR1 KGHSH, CDR2 LQKENI. The CDR3 sequence: CASSPSQVTNQPQHF. The CDR3 nucleotides read TGTGCCAGCTCACCTAGCCAAGTCACAAATCAGCCCCAGCATTTT.

This sequence joins TRBV20-1 and TRBJ1-1; 9 bases agree with TRBD1. The CDR3 runs 14 residues. With V trimmed by 3 bases and J by 6 bases, 8 bases remained unmatched. Germline V gene sequence: CDR1 DFQATT, CDR2 SNEGSKA (reference sequence). The CDR3 bases are TGCAGTGCTAGTAAGCCGGGACAGGGCTCTGAAGCTTTCTTT. This gives the protein CSASKPGQGSEAFF.

The CDR3 spells CASGLSGANVLTF. The CDR3 coding sequence is TGTGCTAGTGGTTTGTCTGGGGCCAACGTCCTGACTTTC. The rearrangement links TRBV12-5 to TRBJ2-6, with D unresolved. Germline CDR1 LGHNT, CDR2 FRNRAP. The CDR3 is made up of 13 amino acids. Deletions cut 2 bases from V and 1 base from J, with 0 bases between.

The chain combines TRBV7-2 with TRBJ2-4; no clear D gene. Trimming cost V 5 bases and J 9 bases, with 11 bases left between them. Germline CDR1 and CDR2: SGHTA and FQGNSA. The CDR3 is 12 residues long. Written as DNA, the CDR3 is TGTGCCAGCAGCACTCCTCCGGGCATTCAGTACTTC. Translated, it gives CASSTPPGIQYF.

The chain is built from TRBV5-4 and TRBJ2-7; 8 bases agree with TRBD1. V shed 3 bases and J 7 bases; nucleotides not matched to a gene: 12. CDR3 size: 15 residues. The germline V gene has CDR1 SGHNT and CDR2 YYREEE (reference sequence). The CDR3 here is CASSYIDRGRREQYF. The CDR3 DNA sequence: TGTGCCAGCAGCTACATCGACAGGGGACGAAGAGAGCAGTACTTC.

V gene TRBV18 combines with J gene TRBJ2-7, with D unresolved. This CDR3 comprises 15 residues. Per germline, CDR1 KGHSH and CDR2 LQKENI. V lost 0 bases and J lost 0, with 9 bases in between. The CDR3 DNA is TGTGCCAGCTCACCACCACACCGGACCTCCTACGAGCAGTACTTC. This sequence encodes CASSPPHRTSYEQYF.

This clone was seen only once. The chain joins TRBV7-2 to TRBJ1-4; D may be TRBD1 (6 bases). From germline, CDR1 is SGHTA and CDR2 FQGNSA. The length of the CDR3 is 15 residues. Trimming removed 4 bases from V and 6 bases from J, with 15 bases in between. This CDR3 is CASSSSGGAYEKLFF. The CDR3 bases are TGTGCCAGCAGCTCATCGGGGGGGGCGTATGAAAAACTGTTTTTT.

The chain uses TRBV19 and TRBJ2-7; 8 nucleotides match TRBD1. The CDR3 spans 15 residues. Germline values: CDR1 LNHDA, CDR2 SQIVND (reference sequence). Unmatched junction bases numbered 8, after V lost 4 bases and J lost 3 bases. The chain's CDR3 is CASSSQGAGLYEQYF. DNA of the CDR3: TGTGCCAGTAGTAGTCAGGGGGCAGGCCTCTACGAGCAGTACTTC.

The chain uses TRBV4-1 and TRBJ1-1; D is perhaps TRBD1 (5 bases). In germline, CDR1 is MGHRA, CDR2 YSYEKL. The V end was cut by 3 bases, the J end by 4 bases, with 12 bases between. The CDR3 has 14 amino acids. This chain's CDR3 is CASSQATGGTEAFF. The CDR3 DNA reads TGCGCCAGCAGCCAGGCAACGGGGGGCACTGAAGCTTTCTTT.

The rearrangement uses TRBV7-2 and TRBJ1-3, with D perhaps matching TRBD1 (6 bases). CDR1 and CDR2 (germline): SGHTA, FQGNSA. With 1 base removed from V and 4 bases from J, the gap between germline ends came to 17 bases. The CDR3 runs to 17 residues. DNA of the CDR3: TGTGCCAGCAGCTTAGGCAACAGGGTGGCTTGGGGAAACACCATATATTTT. This sequence encodes CASSLGNRVAWGNTIYF.